This T cell receptor (beta chain) is drawn from a study of CD8 T cells in ankylosing spondylitis. V lost 1 base and J 4 bases, leaving 12 bases between the germline ends. CDR3 size: 15 residues. Comments on this clonotype: The antigen is not known.

Study results and caveats: Prior literature has documented some motif variants in synovial fluid and blood from reactive arthritis. Disease-linked clones bore a CD8+ phenotype and were relatively rare in peripheral blood.

TCRdb itself ran the 5' RACE reads through MiXCR, one entry per CDR3 protein. The sample has some 290,000 distinct CDR3 sequences; around 20% are singletons. This clonotype was sampled from a male donor with ankylosing spondylitis or in good health (not recorded which). Sequenced sample: blood, either unsorted or a sorted T cell fraction (not recorded which). This chain uses TRBV12-3 or TRBV12-4 with TRBJ2-3; D may match TRBD1 or TRBD2 (6 bases each). CDR3 nucleotides: TGTGCCAGCAGTTTAGGGGGGGCCCTAGCAGATACGCAGTATTTT. It codes for CASSLGGALADTQYF.